These T cell receptor beta chains were read from a single sample in a study of siplizumab effects on memory and regulatory T cells. The table came from immunoSEQ multiplex PCR; TCRdb's copy has only in-frame clones and leaves some out. The sample includes 65,000 to 70,000 clones, approximately 88% of them seen just once. Sequencing was carried out using Tregs sorted from blood. These receptors were taken from a human donor in good health. Both conserved end residues are part of each CDR3. The order of the fields is J gene, V gene, CDR3 length, clone size, D gene, CDR3 DNA, CDR3 protein. A D gene is named only where the DNA matches it firmly. Only part of the rows carry a size: once, few, many, or a class if the clone is expanded.

j_call: TRBJ1-1; v_call: TRBV4-2; cdr3_length: 13; clone_size: NA; d_call: NA; cdr3_nt: TGTGCCAGCAGCCAAGGGGGGGCAAGTGAAGCTTTCTTT; cdr3_aa: CASSQGGASEAFF
j_call: TRBJ1-1; v_call: TRBV5-4; cdr3_length: 16; clone_size: NA; d_call: NA; cdr3_nt: TGTGCCAGCAGTTGGGACCATCGCTCAAGGGGCACTGAAGCTTTCTTT; cdr3_aa: CASSWDHRSRGTEAFF
j_call: TRBJ2-7; v_call: TRBV7-6; cdr3_length: 18; clone_size: NA; d_call: TRBD2; cdr3_nt: TGTGCCAGCAGCTTAGGGAAGTCGGCTAGCGGGAGGGCCTACGAGCAGTACTTC; cdr3_aa: CASSLGKSASGRAYEQYF
j_call: TRBJ2-5; v_call: TRBV27; cdr3_length: 14; clone_size: NA; d_call: NA; cdr3_nt: TGTGCCAGCAGCCTTGGTGACAGGCTAGAGACCCAGTACTTC; cdr3_aa: CASSLGDRLETQYF
j_call: TRBJ2-5; v_call: TRBV7-2; cdr3_length: 13; clone_size: NA; d_call: NA; cdr3_nt: TGTGCCAGCAGCTTAGGGACAAAAGAGACCCAGTACTTC; cdr3_aa: CASSLGTKETQYF
j_call: TRBJ2-7; v_call: TRBV10-3; cdr3_length: 11; clone_size: NA; d_call: NA; cdr3_nt: TGTGCCTCCAGCCAGACCTACGAGCAGTACTTC; cdr3_aa: CASSQTYEQYF
j_call: TRBJ2-5; v_call: TRBV5-6; cdr3_length: 15; clone_size: NA; d_call: TRBD2; cdr3_nt: TGTGCCAGCAGCTTGCGGCTAGCGGGAAAAGAGACCCAGTACTTC; cdr3_aa: CASSLRLAGKETQYF
j_call: TRBJ2-5; v_call: TRBV11-3; cdr3_length: 15; clone_size: once; d_call: NA; cdr3_nt: TGTGCCAGCAGCCGGATATCCCGGGATCAAGAGACCCAGTACTTC; cdr3_aa: CASSRISRDQETQYF
j_call: TRBJ2-7; v_call: TRBV18; cdr3_length: 14; clone_size: once; d_call: NA; cdr3_nt: TGTGCCAGCTCAAGACGCCCAACAGTCAACGAGCAGTACTTC; cdr3_aa: CASSRRPTVNEQYF
j_call: TRBJ2-5; v_call: TRBV5-1; cdr3_length: 14; clone_size: NA; d_call: NA; cdr3_nt: TGCGCCAGCAGCATTGGACAGCTCCAAGAGACCCAGTACTTC; cdr3_aa: CASSIGQLQETQYF
j_call: TRBJ1-1; v_call: TRBV7-3; cdr3_length: 13; clone_size: NA; d_call: NA; cdr3_nt: TGTGCCAGCAGCTGGGGGTCCGGCACTGAAGCTTTCTTT; cdr3_aa: CASSWGSGTEAFF
j_call: TRBJ2-5; v_call: TRBV21-1; cdr3_length: 14; clone_size: NA; d_call: NA; cdr3_nt: TGTGCCAGCAGCAAAGGAGCAGGGCAAGAGACCCAGTACTTC; cdr3_aa: CASSKGAGQETQYF
j_call: TRBJ1-1; v_call: TRBV7-9; cdr3_length: 14; clone_size: NA; d_call: NA; cdr3_nt: TGTGCCAGCATCAAAAGCGGGGTGAACACTGAAGCTTTCTTT; cdr3_aa: CASIKSGVNTEAFF
j_call: TRBJ2-2; v_call: TRBV5-1; cdr3_length: 19; clone_size: NA; d_call: TRBD2; cdr3_nt: TGCGCCAGCAGCTTCCCCTCAGCGGGAGGGCCTCGGTACACCGGGGAGCTGTTTTTT; cdr3_aa: CASSFPSAGGPRYTGELFF
j_call: TRBJ2-3; v_call: TRBV5-1; cdr3_length: 18; clone_size: NA; d_call: TRBD2; cdr3_nt: TGCGCCAGCAGCTTGGCCCCGGGAGCGGGAGGAGGCACAGATACGCAGTATTTT; cdr3_aa: CASSLAPGAGGGTDTQYF
j_call: TRBJ1-1; v_call: TRBV18; cdr3_length: 15; clone_size: NA; d_call: TRBD1; cdr3_nt: TGTGCCAGCTCAATCAGACAGGGGTTGGGCACTGAAGCTTTCTTT; cdr3_aa: CASSIRQGLGTEAFF
j_call: TRBJ2-6; v_call: TRBV7-9; cdr3_length: 16; clone_size: few; d_call: NA; cdr3_nt: TGTGCCAGCAGGACAGTGGCGGGGTCAGGGGCCAACGTCCTGACTTTC; cdr3_aa: CASRTVAGSGANVLTF